The text below deals with one TCR beta chain. Its antigen is currently unknown. This entry is derived from a study of beta chain features in type 1 diabetes. Study results and caveats: PCR, the amplification step, might favor shorter templates, equally in patients and controls.

Purities in excess of 95% were seen in all sorted populations. The V and J ends lost 0 bases and 5 bases respectively, with 20 bases between them. CDR1 and CDR2 from the germline V gene are SGDLS and YYNGEE. This CDR3 has 17 amino acids. Expressed TCRB transcripts were sequenced because the isolated RNA had all been reverse transcribed beforehand. Sequencing used immunoSEQ multiplex PCR; TCRdb keeps in-frame clones, though not all of them. Here the sample spans a few hundred thousand clones, about 20% being singletons. The chain carries TRBV9 and TRBJ2-5; maybe TRBD2 (6 bases). This sequence was found in a young woman in good health. Material: naive CD4+ T cells from blood. CDR3 DNA: TGTGCCAGCAGCGTAGAGGCCCCCGCAGGGACTTGGGAGACCCAGTACTTC. Its protein is CASSVEAPAGTWETQYF.